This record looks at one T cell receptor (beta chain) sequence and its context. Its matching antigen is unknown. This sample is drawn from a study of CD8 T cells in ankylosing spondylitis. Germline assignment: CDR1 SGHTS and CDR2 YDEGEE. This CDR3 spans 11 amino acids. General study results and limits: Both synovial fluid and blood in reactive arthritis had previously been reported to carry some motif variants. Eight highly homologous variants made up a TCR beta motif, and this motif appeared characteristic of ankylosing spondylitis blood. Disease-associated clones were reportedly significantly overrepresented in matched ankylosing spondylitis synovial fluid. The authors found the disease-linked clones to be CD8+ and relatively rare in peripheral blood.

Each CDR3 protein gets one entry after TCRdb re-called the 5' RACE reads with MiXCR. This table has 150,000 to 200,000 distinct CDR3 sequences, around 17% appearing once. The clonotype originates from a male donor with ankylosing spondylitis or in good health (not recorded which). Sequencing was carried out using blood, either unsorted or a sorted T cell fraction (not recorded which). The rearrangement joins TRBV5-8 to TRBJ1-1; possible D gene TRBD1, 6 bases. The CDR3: CMGATETEAFF. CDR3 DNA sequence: TGTATGGGGGCTACGGAGACTGAAGCTTTCTTT.